This paragraph reports one T cell receptor beta chain. What this receptor recognizes is not known. No base quality values were provided; no much bigger clone lies one nucleotide off. Instrument used: Illumina HiSeq 2500. TCR beta libraries were prepared by quantitative 5'-RACE with molecular barcodes. In the authors' own workflow: A new computational method, built on a probabilistic model of VDJ rearrangement, was used to identify disease-linked TCR variants. TCRdb reprocessed the public reads (quality trimming at Q25 with fastp, clone calling with MiXCR) and kept in-frame beta chains. CDR3 protein duplicates are merged, each entry listing the most common genes and DNA. TCRdb's processing, not the authors', yielded these V and J calls. This sample comprises fewer than 500,000 distinct CDR3 sequences, about a fifth of them detected only once. The ten largest clones represent roughly a sixth of the sample.

From cysteine to phenylalanine, the CDR3 is 16 amino acids long. Just CDR3 DNA is preserved here, 48 bases in frame from base 1. Taken from the germline V gene, the CDR1 and CDR2 loops are SQVTM and ANQGSEA. Relative to germline, V is missing 6 bases and J is missing 7 bases, with 11 bases of the junction outside any gene match. The sample originates from a study of CD8 T cells in ankylosing spondylitis (dated by TCRdb to the late 2010s). A note on the overall study: T cell receptor beta repertoires were profiled in healthy donors and ankylosing spondylitis patients so that disease-linked TCR variants could be found. The full study cohort was made up of roughly 25 ankylosing spondylitis patients and roughly 100 healthy donors. Peripheral blood was sampled, and synovial fluid was additionally collected from ankylosing spondylitis patients.

Points the paper makes about the study in general: According to the report, matched synovial fluid samples from ankylosing spondylitis patients were significantly enriched for the disease-linked clones. In peripheral blood, the disease-linked clones were found at relatively low frequencies and had a CD8+ phenotype. A TCR beta motif made up of several highly homologous amino acid variants appeared to be characteristic of blood from ankylosing spondylitis patients. Some motif variants had previously been reported in the synovial fluid and blood of reactive arthritis patients, which suggests shared mechanisms of disease initiation.

Sequences were obtained from blood, either unsorted or a sorted T cell fraction (not recorded which). The V gene is TRBV29-1 and the J gene is TRBJ2-1; 14 nucleotides in the junction match TRBD2. This TCR was recovered from a male donor with ankylosing spondylitis. The CDR3: CSVSRLAGGPRNEQFF. The DNA reads as follows: TGCAGCGTATCTCGACTAGCGGGAGGGCCTAGAAATGAGCAGTTCTTC.